What follows are 22 T cell receptor beta chains derived from one specimen sequenced in a study of OX40 agonist ivuxolimab in advanced cancers. Some clones are missing from TCRdb's copy, which holds only in-frame ones; the method was immunoSEQ multiplex PCR. The sample has about 50,000 clones; 75% to 80% are singletons. Sequenced here: CD4+ or CD8+ T cells sorted from blood, sampled in a trial of the OX40 agonist ivuxolimab. These receptors all come from an adult with an advanced solid tumor such as melanoma, head and neck, liver or kidney cancer.

This clone was recorded a few times. The sample holds other DNA sequences that translate to the same CDR3. V gene TRBV28 combines with J gene TRBJ2-3, with TRBD1 identical over 7 bases. CDR1 and CDR2 from the germline V gene are MDHEN and SYDVKM. The CDR3 length is 15 residues. J gave up 9 bases and V 4 bases, and 13 bases lay outside the gene matches. CDR3 sequence: CASSWDRARRGTQYF. The DNA of the CDR3 is TGTGCCAGCAGTTGGGACAGAGCCCGCAGGGGGACGCAGTATTTT.

The rearrangement uses TRBV7-8 and TRBJ1-5, with 11 bases identical to TRBD1. The CDR3 is made up of 15 amino acids. Germline assignment: CDR1 SGHVS and CDR2 FQNEAQ. Trimming cost V 5 bases and J 6 bases; bases outside gene matches: 6. CDR3 protein: CASSKDRGLFQPQHF. The CDR3, as DNA: TGTGCCAGCAGCAAGGACAGGGGGCTCTTTCAGCCCCAGCATTTT.

This clone appeared once. This rearrangement joins TRBV11-3 to TRBJ2-5, with D hard to call. The CDR3 has 13 residues. The germline V and J ends were trimmed by 8 bases and 5 bases, with 15 bases remaining between them. Germline loops: CDR1 SGHNT, CDR2 YENEEA. The CDR3 protein is CASGWAAGETQYF. The CDR3 coding sequence is TGTGCCAGCGGGTGGGCTGCTGGGGAGACCCAGTACTTC.

The table lists this clone with a few counts. The CDR3 loop reads CAWSDTGVAGSETQYF. The CDR3 nucleotides are TGTGCCTGGAGTGATACCGGGGTAGCGGGATCGGAGACCCAGTACTTC. The chain uses TRBV30 and TRBJ2-5; 8 bases line up with TRBD2. Losses at the gene ends were 1 base for V and 5 bases for J; bases not matched to a gene: 12. The germline V gene has CDR1 GTSNPN and CDR2 SVGIG (reference sequence). The CDR3 runs to 16 residues. Drawing the rest from reference TRBV30 and TRBJ2-5, the complete variable domain is SQTIHQWPATLVQPVGSPLSLECTVEGTSNPNLYWYRQAAGRGLQLLFYSVGIGQISSEVPQNLSASRPQDRQFILSSKKLLLSDSGFYLCAWSDTGVAGSETQYFGPGTRLLVL.

The genes are TRBV18 and TRBJ2-7; D perhaps matches TRBD1 (5 bases). Germline V CDR1 and CDR2: KGHSH, LQKENI. This CDR3 spans 13 amino acids. Trimming left V 8 bases short and J 5 bases short, with 16 bases between. CDR3 sequence reads: CASRWGPMDEQYF. The CDR3 DNA reads TGTGCCAGCCGTTGGGGCCCCATGGACGAGCAGTACTTC.

This chain connects TRBV18 to TRBJ1-2, with D unclear. With 3 bases removed from V and 3 bases from J, the gap between germline ends came to 11 bases. The germline CDR1 and CDR2 sequences are KGHSH and LQKENI. The length of the CDR3 is 14 residues. CDR3 protein: CASSPLGKDYGYTF. The CDR3 DNA is TGTGCCAGCTCACCTTTGGGGAAGGACTATGGCTACACCTTC.

The chain joins TRBV5-8 to TRBJ2-1, with a tentative D call TRBD1 (6 bases). Deletions cut 5 bases from V and 0 bases from J, with 12 bases between. This CDR3 has 15 amino acids. The V gene's germline CDR1 is SGHTS and CDR2 YDEGEE. The CDR3 DNA follows: TGTGCCAGCAGTTCAGGGGATAGCTCCTACAATGAGCAGTTCTTC. Protein sequence: CASSSGDSSYNEQFF.

This chain links TRBV28 with TRBJ1-2; D remains ambiguous. The V and J ends lost 5 bases and 7 bases respectively, with 11 bases between them. This CDR3 has 12 residues. The germline V gene encodes CDR1 MDHEN and CDR2 SYDVKM. In DNA form, the CDR3 reads TGTGCCAGCAGTCGACGGACGCGTGGCTACACCTTC. Translating it yields CASSRRTRGYTF.

The chain employs TRBV10-3 and TRBJ1-1; D is unclear. CDR1 ENHRY and CDR2 SYGVKD come from the germline V gene. Trimming left V 2 bases short and J 8 bases short, with 12 bases between. The CDR3 is 13 residues long. DNA for the CDR3: TGTGCCATCAGTGAGCCCAGATGGGTGGAAGCTTTCTTT. Protein sequence: CAISEPRWVEAFF.

This clone came up a few times. The chain combines TRBV6-6 with TRBJ2-2, with D perhaps given as TRBD1 or TRBD2 (5 bases each). Between the trimmed V and J ends, which lost 3 bases and 0 bases, there was a span of 8 bases. The CDR3 is 15 amino acids. Germline CDR1 MNHNY, CDR2 SVGAGI (reference sequence). CDR3 nucleotide sequence: TGTGCCAGCAGTTATAGGGACCCGAACACCGGGGAGCTGTTTTTT. This gives the protein CASSYRDPNTGELFF.

The V call is TRBV5-1, the J call TRBJ1-6; no definite D call. CDR1 SGHRS and CDR2 YFSETQ come from the germline V gene. This CDR3 is 13 amino acids long. Trimming left V 0 bases short and J 7 bases short, with 5 bases between. In DNA, the CDR3 is TGCGCCAGCAGCTTGGGGCTCAATTCACCCCTCCACTTT. Its protein product is CASSLGLNSPLHF.

This clone appeared a few times. The V and J genes are TRBV10-1 and TRBJ2-5; TRBD2 matches 9 bases. Germline V CDR1 and CDR2: WNHNN, SYGVQD (reference sequence). Trimming removed 3 bases from V and 3 bases from J; junction bases left unmatched: 2. The CDR3 has 14 amino acids. The CDR3 is CASSDAGGEETQYF. Written as DNA, the CDR3 is TGCGCCAGCAGTGATGCGGGAGGGGAAGAGACCCAGTACTTC.

CDR3 region: CASSGPSRLSSYTF. As DNA, the CDR3 is TGTGCCAGCAGTGGACCTTCGAGACTATCGAGCTACACCTTC. The chain uses TRBV2 and TRBJ1-2; D is uncertain. Germline V gene sequence: CDR1 SNHLY, CDR2 FYNNEI. The CDR3 runs 14 residues. V was cut by 4 bases and J by 9 bases, with 18 bases left in between.

V and J are TRBV7-3 and TRBJ2-3; TRBD2 matches at 7 bases. The CDR3 contains 17 residues. V trimming: 0 bases; J trimming: 3 bases; junction bases outside the gene matches: 9. Germline V gene data show CDR1 as SGHTA and CDR2 as FQGTGA. The CDR3 spells CASSLTRWEGPTDTQYF. DNA of the CDR3: TGTGCCAGCAGCTTAACGAGGTGGGAGGGCCCGACAGATACGCAGTATTTT. Combining the CDR3 with reference TRBV7-3 and TRBJ2-3 gives the whole variable domain GAGVSQTPSNKVTEKGKYVELRCDPISGHTALYWYRQSLGQGPEFLIYFQGTGAADDSGLPNDRFFAVRPEGSVSTLKIQRTERGDSAVYLCASSLTRWEGPTDTQYFGPGTRLTVL.

CDR3 in amino acids: CASNVHGSNQPQHF. In DNA form, the CDR3 reads TGTGCCAGTAATGTGCACGGTAGCAATCAGCCCCAGCATTTT. The V and J genes are TRBV19 and TRBJ1-5; D call uncertain. The germline gives CDR1 LNHDA, CDR2 SQIVND (reference sequence). This CDR3 comprises 14 residues. V was shortened by 7 bases and J by 0 bases, with 10 bases between the two germline ends.

The rearrangement links TRBV6-5 to TRBJ1-2, with D possibly being TRBD1 (5 bases). Trimming took off 0 bases at V and 5 bases at J, with 7 bases between the two ends. The CDR3 extends over 13 amino acids. Per germline, CDR1 MNHEY and CDR2 SVGAGI. The CDR3, as DNA: TGTGCCAGCAGTTACTCGAGACAGTATGGCTACACCTTC. This sequence encodes CASSYSRQYGYTF.

The chain employs TRBV11-2 and TRBJ1-1, with TRBD1 matching over 8 bases. Unmatched junction bases numbered 9, after V lost 6 bases and J lost 0 bases. The CDR3 totals 16 residues. From germline, CDR1 is SGHAT and CDR2 FQNNGV. For the CDR3, the DNA is TGTGCCAGCAGTCCCGGACAGGGAATCATGAACACTGAAGCTTTCTTT. Translation: CASSPGQGIMNTEAFF.

The chain couples TRBV15 to TRBJ2-3; D uncertain. Germline assignment: CDR1 LNHNV and CDR2 YYDKDF (reference sequence). Trimming shortened V by 0 bases and J by 0 bases, and 10 bases separated the two germline ends. The CDR3 sequence is 16 residues long. The chain's CDR3 is CATSRDRIPSTDTQYF. Here the CDR3 DNA reads TGTGCCACCAGCAGAGATCGAATTCCTAGCACAGATACGCAGTATTTT.

J is TRBJ1-4 and V is TRBV5-5, with D hard to call. CDR3 length equals 15 residues. Trimming pared 4 bases from V and 8 bases from J, leaving 18 bases between. CDR1 SGHKS and CDR2 YYEKEE come from the germline V gene (reference sequence). The CDR3 sequence is CASSVEQWGREKLFF. CDR3 bases: TGTGCCAGCAGCGTCGAACAGTGGGGTAGGGAAAAACTGTTTTTT.

J is TRBJ1-4 and V is TRBV7-9; D unclear. Per the germline V gene, CDR1 is SEHNR and CDR2 is FQNEAQ (reference sequence). Trimming took off 2 bases at V and 3 bases at J, with 7 bases between the two ends. The CDR3 runs to 14 residues. For the CDR3, the DNA is TGTGCCAGCAGCTTACGGCAAGCTAATGAAAAACTGTTTTTT. Its protein product is CASSLRQANEKLFF. The full variable domain, in which reference TRBV7-9 and TRBJ1-4 provide the parts outside the CDR3, is DTGVSQNPRHKITKRGQNVTFRCDPISEHNRLYWYRQTLGQGPEFLTYFQNEAQLEKSRLLSDRFSAERPKGSFSTLEIQRTEQGDSAMYLCASSLRQANEKLFFGSGTQLSVL.

This chain joins TRBV9 and TRBJ1-1; D is uncertain. The ends were cut back, 4 bases at V and 4 bases at J, with 8 bases in the middle. Germline V gene sequence: CDR1 SGDLS, CDR2 YYNGEE. The CDR3 is 12 residues long. The CDR3 spells CASSRTSTEAFF. The CDR3, as DNA: TGTGCCAGCAGCCGGACGAGCACTGAAGCTTTCTTT. The variable domain in full, with the rest retrieved from reference TRBV9 and TRBJ1-1, is DSGVTQTPKHLITATGQRVTLRCSPRSGDLSVYWYQQSLDQGLQFLIQYYNGEERAKGNILERFSAQQFPDLHSELNLSSLELGDSALYFCASSRTSTEAFFGQGTRLTVV.

This clone was seen a handful of times. The genes are TRBV15 and TRBJ1-4; D remains ambiguous. The germline gives CDR1 LNHNV, CDR2 YYDKDF (reference sequence). CDR3 length: 16 residues. The ends were cut back, 0 bases at V and 4 bases at J, with 12 bases in the middle. The CDR3 DNA reads TGTGCCACCAGCAGAGATCATGGGAGCCTTAATGAAAAACTGTTTTTT. Residues: CATSRDHGSLNEKLFF.